Below, one T cell receptor beta chain is given with its context. Its antigen is as yet unknown. cDNA libraries of TCR beta carried unique molecular identifiers. MiXCR was run by TCRdb on the PCR reads, yielding one entry per CDR3 protein. The table has around 200,000 distinct CDR3 sequences, 29% seen once. These data are taken from a study of post-analysis software for immune sequencing data. Broader study findings: With TRBV5-6, TRBV5-1 and TRBV20-1 included, about five TRBV segments were more frequent in patients than in controls.

The germline gives CDR1 LGHNA, CDR2 YNFKEQ. V lost 0 bases and J 0 bases, leaving 17 bases between the germline ends. The CDR3 length is 18 residues. This sequence joins TRBV4-2 and TRBJ1-2, with D possibly TRBD1 on 5 matching bases. The clonotype was recovered from a girl aged 2-17 years with multiple sclerosis. Sample: blood. Here the CDR3 reads CASSQDEARGPTNYGYTF. For the CDR3, the DNA is TGTGCCAGCAGCCAAGATGAAGCGAGGGGCCCAACTAACTATGGCTACACCTTC.